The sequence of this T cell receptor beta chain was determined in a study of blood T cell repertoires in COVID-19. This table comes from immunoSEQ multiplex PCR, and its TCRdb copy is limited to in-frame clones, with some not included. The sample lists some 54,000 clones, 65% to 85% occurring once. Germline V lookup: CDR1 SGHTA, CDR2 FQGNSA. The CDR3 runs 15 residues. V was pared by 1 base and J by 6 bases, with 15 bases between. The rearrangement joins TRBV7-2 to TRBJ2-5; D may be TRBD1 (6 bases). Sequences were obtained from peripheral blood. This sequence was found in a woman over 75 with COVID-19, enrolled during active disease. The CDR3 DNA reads TGTGCCAGCAGCTTAGAGCTCCAGGGGAGACAGACCCAGTACTTC. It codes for CASSLELQGRQTQYF.